The 12 T cell receptor beta chains presented below share a single source sample, sequenced in a study of CD8 T cells in ankylosing spondylitis. TCRdb redid the calling of the 5' RACE reads with MiXCR, one entry per CDR3 protein. The sample consists of approximately 250,000 distinct CDR3 sequences, 20% to 30% of them appearing once. Sequenced: blood, either unsorted or a sorted T cell fraction (not recorded which). The receptors were gathered from a male donor with ankylosing spondylitis or in good health (not recorded which).

CDR3 sequence: CASSFVDGVNEQYF. The CDR3 coding sequence is TGTGCCAGCAGTTTTGTAGACGGGGTCAACGAGCAGTACTTC. V gene TRBV12-3 or TRBV12-4 combines with J gene TRBJ2-7, with a possible D match to TRBD2 (5 bases). The CDR3 length is 14 residues. V dropped 3 bases and J dropped 5 bases, with 14 bases sitting between them.

This clonotype was detected a few times. The chain couples TRBV20-1 to TRBJ2-1, with a possible D match to TRBD1 (5 bases). The germline V gene has CDR1 DFQATT and CDR2 SNEGSKA (reference sequence). The germline V and J ends were trimmed by 0 bases and 3 bases, with 12 bases remaining between them. The CDR3 contains 15 residues. CDR3 amino acids: CSAREGAGHYNEQFF. The CDR3 nucleotides read TGCAGTGCTAGAGAAGGGGCAGGGCACTACAATGAGCAGTTCTTC.

This clonotype was recorded at least ten times. V usage is TRBV12-3 or TRBV12-4 and J usage is TRBJ2-1; a weak D match, TRBD1 (6 bases). This CDR3 has 15 residues. Trimming stripped 6 bases from V and 5 bases from J, with 17 bases between. The CDR3 sequence is CASRMQGPFDNEQFF. DNA for the CDR3: TGTGCCAGCAGAATGCAGGGGCCGTTCGACAATGAGCAGTTCTTC.

The chain carries TRBV29-1 and TRBJ2-3, with 10 bases matching TRBD1. The CDR3 consists of 13 residues. Trimming at V came to 6 bases and at J to 4 bases, leaving 4 bases not matched to a gene. Germline assignment: CDR1 SQVTM and CDR2 ANQGSEA. The chain's CDR3 is CSVVGTGADTQYF. The CDR3 coding sequence is TGCAGCGTAGTAGGGACAGGGGCAGATACGCAGTATTTT.

There are many counts of this clonotype. The J gene is TRBJ2-5, the V gene TRBV5-1; TRBD1 matches 8 bases. Germline CDR1 is SGHRS and CDR2 is YFSETQ. V lost 4 bases and J lost 6; bases outside the gene matches: 20. This CDR3 contains 18 residues. The CDR3 coding sequence is TGCGCCAGCAGCCCTTACGGTAGCAGGGGGCTTATCAATAAGACCCAGTACTTC. This translates into CASSPYGSRGLINKTQYF.

J is TRBJ2-5 and V is TRBV6-5, with D maybe TRBD2 (6 bases). Trimming removed 0 bases at V and 4 bases at J, with 12 bases between. Germline V gene sequence: CDR1 MNHEY, CDR2 SVGAGI. The CDR3 runs to 15 residues. Written as DNA, the CDR3 is TGTGCCAGCAGTTACTCGGGCGGGGAGGTAGAGACCCAGTACTTC. This encodes CASSYSGGEVETQYF.

This clonotype was recorded at least ten times. The chain recombines TRBV5-6 with TRBJ1-5; D unclear. Trimming left V 2 bases short and J 6 bases short, with 12 bases between. This CDR3 has 14 amino acids. Germline V gene lookup returns CDR1 SGHDT and CDR2 YYEEEE. The CDR3 sequence is CASSFRSPGQPQHF. CDR3 sequence (DNA): TGTGCCAGCAGCTTTCGATCCCCCGGTCAGCCCCAGCATTTT.

This clonotype was recorded many times. The V call is TRBV5-8, the J call TRBJ2-2; possible D gene TRBD2, 6 bases. Germline V lookup: CDR1 SGHTS, CDR2 YDEGEE. V lost 2 bases and J lost 4, with 12 bases in between. CDR3 length: 15 amino acids. DNA of the CDR3: TGTGCCAGCAGCTTTATCCGGGGAGGCACCGGGGAGCTGTTTTTT. This translates into CASSFIRGGTGELFF. Together with reference TRBV5-8 and TRBJ2-2, the CDR3 gives the full variable domain: EAGVTQSPTHLIKTRGQQATLRCSPISGHTSVYWYQQALGLGLQFLLWYDEGEERNRGNFPPRFSGRQFPNYSSELNVNALELEDSALYLCASSFIRGGTGELFFGEGSRLTVL.

This chain uses TRBV24-1 with TRBJ2-5, with TRBD1 matching 8 bases. CDR1 is KGHDR, CDR2 SFDVKD, per germline. The CDR3 is 15 amino acids. With 3 bases clipped from V and 1 base from J, the junction kept 3 bases outside the gene matches. The CDR3 sequence: CATSDPTGVQETQYF. DNA for the CDR3: TGTGCCACCAGTGATCCGACAGGGGTCCAAGAGACCCAGTACTTC.

This clonotype has at least ten counts. CDR3 bases: TGTGCCAGCAGAAAATGGACAGGGCAGTATGGCTACACCTTC. As protein: CASRKWTGQYGYTF. The chain joins TRBV6-1 to TRBJ1-2; 8 bases match TRBD1. V gave up 6 bases and J gave up 5 bases; unmatched junction bases: 8. The CDR3 is made up of 14 amino acids. Germline CDR1 MNHNS, CDR2 SASEGT.

This clonotype was counted ten times or more. For the CDR3, the DNA is TGTGCCAGCAGAAGACAGGGTGGGGACACCATATATTTT. Translated: CASRRQGGDTIYF. This chain uses TRBV27 with TRBJ1-3; the match to TRBD1 covers 7 bases. The V gene end was trimmed by 6 bases and the J gene end by 8 bases; junction bases not matched to a gene: 7. This CDR3 region has 13 residues. Germline values: CDR1 MNHEY, CDR2 SMNVEV (reference sequence).

This clonotype turned up a few times. The rearrangement joins TRBV29-1 to TRBJ2-3, with a tentative D call TRBD1 (6 bases). Germline V CDR1 and CDR2: SQVTM, ANQGSEA. Trimming removed 4 bases at V and 12 bases at J, with 17 bases between. The CDR3 sequence is 12 residues long. In DNA form, the CDR3 reads TGCAGCGTTGCGTTGTTGCAGGGGACACAGTATTTT. Its protein is CSVALLQGTQYF.